This T cell receptor (beta chain) was sequenced for a study of T cells after yellow fever vaccination. MiXCR, applied by TCRdb to the 5' RACE reads, yields one record per CDR3 protein. The sample contains hundreds of thousands of distinct CDR3 sequences, 18% of which appear only once. This CDR3 region has 15 residues. CDR1 is LNHDA and CDR2 is SQIVND in the germline V gene (reference sequence). V lost 2 bases, J lost 0 bases, and 8 bases lay in between. The chain carries TRBV19 and TRBJ1-5, with D unresolved. This sequence was found in a man aged 18 to 30 who received the YFV17D yellow fever vaccine. Sequenced here: PBMCs, sampled before the yellow fever booster vaccination. The CDR3: CASSIQPYSNQPQHF. CDR3 coding DNA: TGTGCCAGTAGTATACAGCCCTATAGCAATCAGCCCCAGCATTTT. The variable domain in full, with the rest retrieved from reference TRBV19 and TRBJ1-5, is DGGITQSPKYLFRKEGQNVTLSCEQNLNHDAMYWYRQDPGQGLRLIYYSQIVNDFQKGDIAEGYSVSREKKESFPLTVTSAQKNPTAFYLCASSIQPYSNQPQHFGDGTRLSIL.